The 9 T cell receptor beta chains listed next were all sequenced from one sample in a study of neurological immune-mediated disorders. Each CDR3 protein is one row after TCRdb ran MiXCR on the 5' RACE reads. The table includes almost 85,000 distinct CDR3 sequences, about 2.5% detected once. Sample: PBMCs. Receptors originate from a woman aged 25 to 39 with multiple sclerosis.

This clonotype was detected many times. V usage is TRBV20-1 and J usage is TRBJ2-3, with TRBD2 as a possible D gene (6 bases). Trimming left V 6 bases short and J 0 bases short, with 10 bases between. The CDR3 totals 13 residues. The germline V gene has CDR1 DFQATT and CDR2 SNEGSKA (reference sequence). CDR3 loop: CSAASGSTDTQYF. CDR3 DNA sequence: TGCAGTGCAGCGAGCGGGAGCACAGATACGCAGTATTTT.

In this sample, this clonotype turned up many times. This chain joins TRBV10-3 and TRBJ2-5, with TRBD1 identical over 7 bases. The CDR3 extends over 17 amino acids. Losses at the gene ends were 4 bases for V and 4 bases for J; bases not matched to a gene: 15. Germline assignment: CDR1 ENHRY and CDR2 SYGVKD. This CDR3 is CAISAYTGWTGGETQYF. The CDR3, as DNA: TGTGCCATCAGTGCCTACACTGGTTGGACAGGCGGAGAGACCCAGTACTTC.

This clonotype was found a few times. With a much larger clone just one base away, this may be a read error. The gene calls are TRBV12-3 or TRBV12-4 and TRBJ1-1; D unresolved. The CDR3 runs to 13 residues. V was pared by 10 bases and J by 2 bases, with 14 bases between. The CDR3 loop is CANRRRVNTEAFF. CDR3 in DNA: TGTGCCAACCGGAGAAGGGTTAACACTGAAGCTTTCTTT.

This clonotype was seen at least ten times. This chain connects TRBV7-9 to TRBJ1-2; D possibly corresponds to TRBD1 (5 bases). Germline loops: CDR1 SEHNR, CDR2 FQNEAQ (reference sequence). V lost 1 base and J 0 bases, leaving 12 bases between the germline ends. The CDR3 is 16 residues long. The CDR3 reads CASSLVLAGPNYGYTF. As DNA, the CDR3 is TGTGCCAGCAGCTTAGTTTTGGCAGGGCCTAACTATGGCTACACCTTC.

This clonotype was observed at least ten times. CDR3 loop: CATGLPGQGYTGELFF. In DNA, the CDR3 is TGTGCCACCGGACTGCCGGGACAGGGTTACACCGGGGAGCTGTTTTTT. This chain connects TRBV24-1 to TRBJ2-2; 9 bases align to TRBD1. From germline, CDR1 is KGHDR and CDR2 SFDVKD. The CDR3 extends over 16 amino acids. The V segment lost 9 bases and the J segment 3 bases; nucleotides outside the gene matches: 10.

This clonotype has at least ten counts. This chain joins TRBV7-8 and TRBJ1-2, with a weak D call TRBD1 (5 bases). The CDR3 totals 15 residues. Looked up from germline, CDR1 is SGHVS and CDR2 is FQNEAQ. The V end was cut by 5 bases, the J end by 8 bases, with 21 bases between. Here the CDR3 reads CASSRAYTGTEGYTF. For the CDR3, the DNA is TGTGCCAGCAGCCGCGCCTATACTGGGACGGAAGGCTACACCTTC. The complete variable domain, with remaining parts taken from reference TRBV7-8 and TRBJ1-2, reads GAGVSQSPRYKVAKRGQDVALRCDPISGHVSLFWYQQALGQGPEFLTYFQNEAQLDKSGLPSDRFFAERPEGSVSTLKIQRTQQEDSAVYLCASSRAYTGTEGYTFGSGTRLTVV.

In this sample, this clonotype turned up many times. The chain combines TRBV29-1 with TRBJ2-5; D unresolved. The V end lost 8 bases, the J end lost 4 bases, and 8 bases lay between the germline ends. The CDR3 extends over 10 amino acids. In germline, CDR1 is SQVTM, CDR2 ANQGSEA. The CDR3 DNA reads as TGCAGCTGCCCTGGAGAGACCCAGTACTTC. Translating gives CSCPGETQYF.

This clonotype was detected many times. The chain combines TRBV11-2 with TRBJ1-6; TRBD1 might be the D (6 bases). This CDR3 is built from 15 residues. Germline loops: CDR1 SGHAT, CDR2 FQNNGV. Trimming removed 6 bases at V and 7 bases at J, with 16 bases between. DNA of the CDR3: TGTGCCAGCAGTTCAACGACTGGGGGCAATTCACCCCTCCACTTT. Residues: CASSSTTGGNSPLHF.

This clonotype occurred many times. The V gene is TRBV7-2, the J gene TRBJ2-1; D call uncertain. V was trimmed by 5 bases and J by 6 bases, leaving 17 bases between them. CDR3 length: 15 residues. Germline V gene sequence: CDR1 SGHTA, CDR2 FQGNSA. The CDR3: CASSPSLSRSNEQFF. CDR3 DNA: TGTGCCAGCAGCCCATCTCTCTCCCGGTCCAATGAGCAGTTCTTC.